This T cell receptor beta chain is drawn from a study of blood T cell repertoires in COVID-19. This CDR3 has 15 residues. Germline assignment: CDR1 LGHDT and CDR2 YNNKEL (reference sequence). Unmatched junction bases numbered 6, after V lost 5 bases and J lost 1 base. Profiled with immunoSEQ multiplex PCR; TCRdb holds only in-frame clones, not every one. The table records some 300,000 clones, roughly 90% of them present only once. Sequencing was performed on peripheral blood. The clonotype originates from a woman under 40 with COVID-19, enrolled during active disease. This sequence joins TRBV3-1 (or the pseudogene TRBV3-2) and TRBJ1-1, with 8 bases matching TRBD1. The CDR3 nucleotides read TGTGCCAGCAGCTTACAGGGGGTAGAGAACACTGAAGCTTTCTTT. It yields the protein CASSLQGVENTEAFF.